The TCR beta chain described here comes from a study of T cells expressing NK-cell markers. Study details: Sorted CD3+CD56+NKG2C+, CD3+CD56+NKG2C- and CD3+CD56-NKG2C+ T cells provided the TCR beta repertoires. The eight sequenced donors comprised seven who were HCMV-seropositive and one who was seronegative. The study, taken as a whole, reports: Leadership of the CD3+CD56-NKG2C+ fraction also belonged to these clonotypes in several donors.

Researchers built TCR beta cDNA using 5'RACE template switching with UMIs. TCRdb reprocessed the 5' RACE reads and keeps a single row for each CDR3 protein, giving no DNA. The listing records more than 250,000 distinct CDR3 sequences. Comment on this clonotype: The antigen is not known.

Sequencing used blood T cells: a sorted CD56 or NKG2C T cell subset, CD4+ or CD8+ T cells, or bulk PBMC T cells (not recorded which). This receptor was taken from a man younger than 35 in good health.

The CDR3 protein is CASRKDRLYPGELFF. The V and J genes are TRBV4-2 and TRBJ2-2; TCRdb picks TRBD1, but there is no DNA to check that call. The CDR3 consists of 15 residues. The germline CDR1 and CDR2 sequences are LGHNA and YNFKEQ.